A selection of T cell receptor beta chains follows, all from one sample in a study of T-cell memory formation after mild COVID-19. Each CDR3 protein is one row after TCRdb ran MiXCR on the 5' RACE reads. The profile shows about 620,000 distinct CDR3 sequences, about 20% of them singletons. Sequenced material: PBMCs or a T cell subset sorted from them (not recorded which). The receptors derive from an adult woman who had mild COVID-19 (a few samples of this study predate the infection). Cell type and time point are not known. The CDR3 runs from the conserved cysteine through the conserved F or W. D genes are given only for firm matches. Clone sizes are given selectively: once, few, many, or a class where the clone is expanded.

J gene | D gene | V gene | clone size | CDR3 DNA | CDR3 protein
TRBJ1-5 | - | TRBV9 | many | TGTGCCAGCAGCGCTACAGGCGATCAGCCCCAGCATTTT | CASSATGDQPQHF
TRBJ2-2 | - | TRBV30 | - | TGTGCCTGGAGGGCGACCTGGGGGGGCTGGCAAGGCGGGGAGCTGTTTTTT | CAWRATWGGWQGGELFF
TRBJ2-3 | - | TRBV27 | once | TGTGACAGCAGTTCAGGGGTTGTAGATACGCAGTATTTT | CDSSSGVVDTQYF
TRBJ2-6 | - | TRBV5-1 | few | TGCGCCAGCAGCAAGGACAGATCCTACTCTGGGGCCAACGTCCTGACTTTC | CASSKDRSYSGANVLTF
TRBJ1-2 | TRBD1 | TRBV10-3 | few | TGTGCCATCAGTGAGCCCCTTGGACAGGGTAGAGGTGGCTACACCTTC | CAISEPLGQGRGGYTF
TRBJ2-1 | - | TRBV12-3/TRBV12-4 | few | TGTGCCAGCAGTTTAGGGGGGGCCCTTGGGCAGTTCTTC | CASSLGGALGQFF
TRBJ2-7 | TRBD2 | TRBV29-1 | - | TGCAGCGTTGAAGAAATTAGCGGGAGGTCCTACGAGCAGTACTTC | CSVEEISGRSYEQYF
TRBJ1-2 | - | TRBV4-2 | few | TGTGCCAGCAGCCAAGAGATAGGCTCAAGATCCTATGGCTACACCTTC | CASSQEIGSRSYGYTF
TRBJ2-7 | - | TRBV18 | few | TGTGCCAGCTCACCAAATGCCAGGGTGAACGAGCAGTACTTC | CASSPNARVNEQYF
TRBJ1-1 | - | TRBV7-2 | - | TGTGCCAGCAGCTTAGCGGTGGGCAGATCCCAAGCTTTCTTT | CASSLAVGRSQAFF
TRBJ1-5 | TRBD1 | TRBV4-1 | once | TGCGCCAGCAGTACGGACAGGTATAGCAATCAGCCCCAGCATTTT | CASSTDRYSNQPQHF
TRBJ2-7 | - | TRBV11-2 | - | TGTGCCAGCAGCGCGGGACTCCTCCTTAAACCCTACGAGCAGTACTTC | CASSAGLLLKPYEQYF
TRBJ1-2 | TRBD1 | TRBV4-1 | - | TGCGCCAGCAGCCAAGTTTCACAGGGGCGCGTAGACTATGGCTACACCTTC | CASSQVSQGRVDYGYTF
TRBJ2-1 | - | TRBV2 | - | TGTGCCAGCGGGACCTACAATGAGCAGTTCTTC | CASGTYNEQFF
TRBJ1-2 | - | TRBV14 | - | TGTGCCAGCAGCGCCGGCCCGCCAGACTATGGCTACACCTTC | CASSAGPPDYGYTF
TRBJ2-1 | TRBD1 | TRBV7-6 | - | TGTGCCAGCAGCCAACTCGACAGGGTGAATGAGCAGTTCTTC | CASSQLDRVNEQFF
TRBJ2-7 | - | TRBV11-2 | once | TGTGCCAGCAGCTTAGAGGGGTCCAGTCGCGAGCAGTACTTC | CASSLEGSSREQYF
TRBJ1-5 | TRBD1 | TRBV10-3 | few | TGTGCCTCCCAGGCCGGGACAGGGGTTAACAATCAGCCCCAGCATTTT | CASQAGTGVNNQPQHF
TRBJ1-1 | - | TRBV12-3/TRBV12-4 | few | TGTGCCAGCAGTTTACGAGGGTCCGCCGTTGGTGAAGCTTTCTTT | CASSLRGSAVGEAFF
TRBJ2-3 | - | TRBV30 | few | TGTGCCTGGAGTTTGCTGGGGGGTAGCACAGATACGCAGTATTTT | CAWSLLGGSTDTQYF
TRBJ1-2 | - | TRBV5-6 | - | TGTGCCAGCAGCGACATGCAGGGCCGGGGCTACACCTTC | CASSDMQGRGYTF
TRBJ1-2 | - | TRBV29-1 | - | TGCAGCGTCCTAGGACAGACTTATGGCTACACCTTC | CSVLGQTYGYTF
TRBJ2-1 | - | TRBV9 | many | TGTGCCAGCAGCGTAGGGGACAATGAGCAGTTCTTC | CASSVGDNEQFF
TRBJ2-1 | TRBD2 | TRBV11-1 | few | TGTGCCAGCACCACTACTAGCGTTCTCTACAATGAGCAGTTCTTC | CASTTTSVLYNEQFF
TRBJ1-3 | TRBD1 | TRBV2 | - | TGTGCCAGCATGCTGGACAGGGCAGGAAACACCATATATTTT | CASMLDRAGNTIYF
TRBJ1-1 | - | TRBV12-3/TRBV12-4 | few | TGTGCCAGCAGTAGATCACACCCGCCGGGCGACACTGAAGCTTTCTTT | CASSRSHPPGDTEAFF
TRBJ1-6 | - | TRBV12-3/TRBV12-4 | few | TGTGCCAGCAGCGGACCACAAAAGGGAAATTCACCCCTCCACTTT | CASSGPQKGNSPLHF
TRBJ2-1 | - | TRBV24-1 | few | TGTGCCACCAGTGATGCCGGGACGGCGCTCAATGAGCAGTTCTTC | CATSDAGTALNEQFF
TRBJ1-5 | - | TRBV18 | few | TGTGCCAGCTCACCCGATCTCAGGTTCAATCAGCCCCAGCATTTT | CASSPDLRFNQPQHF
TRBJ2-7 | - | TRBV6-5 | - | TGTGCCAGCAACGAAGCTATGGGCAGGGGTGGGGGAGAGCAGTACTTC | CASNEAMGRGGGEQYF
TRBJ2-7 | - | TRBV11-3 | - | TGTGCCAGCAGCTTAACCCCAGCTAGCGCCTACGAGCAGTACTTC | CASSLTPASAYEQYF
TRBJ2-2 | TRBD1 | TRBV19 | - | TGTGCCACCCAACAGTCGGACAGGGTACACGGGGAGCTGTTTTTT | CATQQSDRVHGELFF